Listed below are T cell receptor beta chains from one sample, sequenced in a study of follicular helper T cells after annual influenza vaccination. Assay: immunoSEQ multiplex PCR; the TCRdb copy retains only in-frame clones and omits some. This sample has approximately 5,100 clones; roughly 80% occur once, and the top ten carry approximately 0.67%. The sample was CXCR5- memory CD4+ T cells sorted from blood, taken on the day of influenza vaccination. The receptors here all came from an adult who received the influenza vaccine. The CDR3 runs from the conserved cysteine through the conserved F or W. Fields, in order: CDR3 DNA, CDR3 protein, V gene, clone size, D gene, J gene. A D gene is named only where the DNA matches it firmly. Clone size appears in some rows only: once, few, many, or a class for an expanded clone.

cdr3_nt: TGTGCCAGCAGCTTACGTACAGATCATCCCGGGACTCGAGGGGAGCAGTACTTC
cdr3_aa: CASSLRTDHPGTRGEQYF
v_call: TRBV11-2
clone_size: once
d_call: .
j_call: TRBJ2-7

cdr3_nt: TGTGCCAGCTCACCACGAGAGGGGGGCTATGGCTACACCTTC
cdr3_aa: CASSPREGGYGYTF
v_call: TRBV18
clone_size: .
d_call: .
j_call: TRBJ1-2

cdr3_nt: TGTGCCAGCAGAATAACAGAAAAGAACACTGAAGCTTTCTTT
cdr3_aa: CASRITEKNTEAFF
v_call: TRBV28
clone_size: .
d_call: .
j_call: TRBJ1-1

cdr3_nt: TGTGCCAGCAGTTACTCGGGCCTGGCCAACGTCCTGACTTTC
cdr3_aa: CASSYSGLANVLTF
v_call: TRBV6-5
clone_size: .
d_call: .
j_call: TRBJ2-6

cdr3_nt: TGCGCCAGCAGTGAGGACAAGAGCACAGATACGCAGTATTTT
cdr3_aa: CASSEDKSTDTQYF
v_call: TRBV10-1
clone_size: .
d_call: .
j_call: TRBJ2-3

cdr3_nt: TGTGCCAGCAGCTTGGATGCGGGAGGGCGGGGTGAGCAGTTCTTC
cdr3_aa: CASSLDAGGRGEQFF
v_call: TRBV5-4
clone_size: .
d_call: TRBD2
j_call: TRBJ2-1

cdr3_nt: TGCAGCGTTGAGAGGGGGGGGGCCACAGATACGCAGTATTTT
cdr3_aa: CSVERGGATDTQYF
v_call: TRBV29-1
clone_size: .
d_call: .
j_call: TRBJ2-3

cdr3_nt: TGTGCCACCAGCAGAGATAGGACTAGAGTGAACACTGAAGCTTTCTTT
cdr3_aa: CATSRDRTRVNTEAFF
v_call: TRBV15
clone_size: .
d_call: .
j_call: TRBJ1-1

cdr3_nt: TGTGCCAGCAGCCCGGGACTAGCGGGAGGGTTGGAGACCCAGTACTTC
cdr3_aa: CASSPGLAGGLETQYF
v_call: TRBV7-9
clone_size: .
d_call: TRBD2
j_call: TRBJ2-5

cdr3_nt: TGTGCCAGCAGCCAGCGTGGGTTTGATGGCTACACCTTC
cdr3_aa: CASSQRGFDGYTF
v_call: TRBV7-3
clone_size: few
d_call: .
j_call: TRBJ1-2

cdr3_nt: TGTGCCAGCAGTTACTCGACGGGCGGTAACTATGGCTACACCTTC
cdr3_aa: CASSYSTGGNYGYTF
v_call: TRBV6-5
clone_size: .
d_call: .
j_call: TRBJ1-2

cdr3_nt: TGTGCCAGCAGGGAAGACGGGGGCCGCACAGATACGCAGTATTTT
cdr3_aa: CASREDGGRTDTQYF
v_call: TRBV2
clone_size: few
d_call: .
j_call: TRBJ2-3

cdr3_nt: TGTGCCAGCTCATTGGGGGGGCTAGCGGGCTTGGAGCAGTACTTC
cdr3_aa: CASSLGGLAGLEQYF
v_call: TRBV5-4
clone_size: .
d_call: TRBD2
j_call: TRBJ2-7

cdr3_nt: TGTGCCAGCAGTCTTCAGGCCCAATCACAGCCCCAGCATTTT
cdr3_aa: CASSLQAQSQPQHF
v_call: TRBV6-5
clone_size: .
d_call: .
j_call: TRBJ1-5

cdr3_nt: TGCGCCAGCAGCTTGGGGCAGGAGAAGACCCAGTACTTC
cdr3_aa: CASSLGQEKTQYF
v_call: TRBV5-1
clone_size: .
d_call: .
j_call: TRBJ2-5

cdr3_nt: TGCGCCAGCAGCCAACACCCGACAGGGATTGGTGAGACCCAGTACTTC
cdr3_aa: CASSQHPTGIGETQYF
v_call: TRBV4-1
clone_size: .
d_call: TRBD1
j_call: TRBJ2-5

cdr3_nt: TGTGCCAGCATTCCCCCCAAGGGACAGGGAGGGACTGAAGCTTTCTTT
cdr3_aa: CASIPPKGQGGTEAFF
v_call: TRBV28
clone_size: .
d_call: TRBD1
j_call: TRBJ1-1

cdr3_nt: TGTGCCAGCAGTCCATCCGGGGGGGCTCCCTACGAGCAGTACTTC
cdr3_aa: CASSPSGGAPYEQYF
v_call: TRBV28
clone_size: .
d_call: TRBD2
j_call: TRBJ2-7

cdr3_nt: TGTGCCACCAGCAGAGATCCAGGGACAGAGCAGTTCTTC
cdr3_aa: CATSRDPGTEQFF
v_call: TRBV15
clone_size: .
d_call: .
j_call: TRBJ2-1

cdr3_nt: TGTGCCAGCAGCTTGGGGCTAGCGGGAGACGAGCAGTACTTC
cdr3_aa: CASSLGLAGDEQYF
v_call: TRBV5-4
clone_size: once
d_call: TRBD2
j_call: TRBJ2-7

cdr3_nt: TGTGCCAGCAGCTTGGTTCGGGGGGCTGGGGCGGAGACCCAGTACTTC
cdr3_aa: CASSLVRGAGAETQYF
v_call: TRBV5-4
clone_size: once
d_call: .
j_call: TRBJ2-5

cdr3_nt: TGTGCCAGCAGCCTACAGGGGGCTGTCACTGAAGCTTTCTTT
cdr3_aa: CASSLQGAVTEAFF
v_call: TRBV11-1
clone_size: .
d_call: TRBD1
j_call: TRBJ1-1

cdr3_nt: TGTGCCAGTAGTATAAAGTTGGGCTCAGATACGCAGTATTTT
cdr3_aa: CASSIKLGSDTQYF
v_call: TRBV19
clone_size: .
d_call: .
j_call: TRBJ2-3

cdr3_nt: TGCGCCAGCAGCTCTCGGGATCACCTCCGGGGCGAGCAGTACTTC
cdr3_aa: CASSSRDHLRGEQYF
v_call: TRBV5-1
clone_size: once
d_call: .
j_call: TRBJ2-7

cdr3_nt: TGTGCCAGCAGCTTAACGACCCCCGGGCGCAATGAGCAGTTCTTC
cdr3_aa: CASSLTTPGRNEQFF
v_call: TRBV7-9
clone_size: .
d_call: .
j_call: TRBJ2-1

cdr3_nt: TGTGCCAGCTCACTCACAGGGTCTGGGGCCAACGTCCTGACTTTC
cdr3_aa: CASSLTGSGANVLTF
v_call: TRBV18
clone_size: .
d_call: .
j_call: TRBJ2-6

cdr3_nt: TGCAGCGTTGGGGAGGGGACGCAGTATTTT
cdr3_aa: CSVGEGTQYF
v_call: TRBV29-1
clone_size: .
d_call: TRBD2
j_call: TRBJ2-3

cdr3_nt: TGTGCCAGTAGTTGGCCGGGACAGGGGTTTACTGAAGCTTTCTTT
cdr3_aa: CASSWPGQGFTEAFF
v_call: TRBV19
clone_size: .
d_call: TRBD1
j_call: TRBJ1-1

cdr3_nt: TGTGCCAGTCTTAGGACAGTCCGAGATCAGCCCCAGCATTTT
cdr3_aa: CASLRTVRDQPQHF
v_call: TRBV7-2
clone_size: .
d_call: .
j_call: TRBJ1-5

cdr3_nt: TGTGCCAGTAGTGTGACTAGCGCGGGTGAGACCCAGTACTTC
cdr3_aa: CASSVTSAGETQYF
v_call: TRBV19
clone_size: .
d_call: TRBD2
j_call: TRBJ2-5

cdr3_nt: TGTGCCAGCAGCCAGGGGGCAGTTCGTTTGGCAGATACGCAGTATTTT
cdr3_aa: CASSQGAVRLADTQYF
v_call: TRBV5-6
clone_size: .
d_call: TRBD1
j_call: TRBJ2-3

cdr3_nt: TGTGCCAGCAGCTCTCTAGCCCCCACAGATACGCAGTATTTT
cdr3_aa: CASSSLAPTDTQYF
v_call: TRBV11-2
clone_size: .
d_call: .
j_call: TRBJ2-3

cdr3_nt: TGTGCCAGCTCACCCAGGGTGAACACTGAAGCTTTCTTT
cdr3_aa: CASSPRVNTEAFF
v_call: TRBV18
clone_size: .
d_call: .
j_call: TRBJ1-1

cdr3_nt: TGCGCCAGCAGACGTCCCGGTTTCTATAATTCACCCCTCCACTTT
cdr3_aa: CASRRPGFYNSPLHF
v_call: TRBV4-1
clone_size: .
d_call: .
j_call: TRBJ1-6

cdr3_nt: TGTGCCACCACCGATAGCAATCAGCCCCAGCATTTT
cdr3_aa: CATTDSNQPQHF
v_call: TRBV6-5
clone_size: .
d_call: .
j_call: TRBJ1-5

cdr3_nt: TGTGCCAGTAGTAGCGGGAGAGGCAGCGAGCAGTACTTC
cdr3_aa: CASSSGRGSEQYF
v_call: TRBV19
clone_size: .
d_call: TRBD2
j_call: TRBJ2-7

cdr3_nt: TGTGCCAGCAGACGTGAGCGGGAATCCTACAATGAGCAGTTCTTC
cdr3_aa: CASRRERESYNEQFF
v_call: TRBV27
clone_size: .
d_call: TRBD2
j_call: TRBJ2-1

cdr3_nt: TGTGCCAGCAGCCAGGCCGCGGCGGGGCAAGAGACCCAGTACTTC
cdr3_aa: CASSQAAAGQETQYF
v_call: TRBV5-4
clone_size: .
d_call: .
j_call: TRBJ2-5

cdr3_nt: TGTGCCAGCAGGGAAATCTACGAGCAGTACTTC
cdr3_aa: CASREIYEQYF
v_call: TRBV2
clone_size: .
d_call: .
j_call: TRBJ2-7

cdr3_nt: TGTGCCAGTAGAGGCGGTGCCACAGATACGCAGTATTTT
cdr3_aa: CASRGGATDTQYF
v_call: TRBV19
clone_size: .
d_call: .
j_call: TRBJ2-3

cdr3_nt: TGTGCCAGCAGCTTGGGACTAGCGGACTATACAGATACGCAGTATTTT
cdr3_aa: CASSLGLADYTDTQYF
v_call: TRBV7-9
clone_size: .
d_call: TRBD2
j_call: TRBJ2-3

cdr3_nt: TGCGCCAGCAGCTCATTACCGCAGGGTACCGGGGAGCTGTTTTTT
cdr3_aa: CASSSLPQGTGELFF
v_call: TRBV5-1
clone_size: .
d_call: .
j_call: TRBJ2-2

cdr3_nt: TGTGCCAGCAGCTTAGAAGGGCTAGCGGGTAGCACAGATACGCAGTATTTT
cdr3_aa: CASSLEGLAGSTDTQYF
v_call: TRBV11-3
clone_size: .
d_call: TRBD2
j_call: TRBJ2-3

cdr3_nt: TGTGCCAGCAGTTACTCTGCCCAGGGGGCACGAAAACTGTTTTTT
cdr3_aa: CASSYSAQGARKLFF
v_call: TRBV6-5
clone_size: .
d_call: TRBD1
j_call: TRBJ1-4

cdr3_nt: TGTGCCAGCAGCTTAGATCGCGAGCAGTACTTC
cdr3_aa: CASSLDREQYF
v_call: TRBV11-2
clone_size: .
d_call: .
j_call: TRBJ2-7

cdr3_nt: TGTGCCAGCTCAGCGGACAGGGGAGGCCCCTATGGCTACACCTTC
cdr3_aa: CASSADRGGPYGYTF
v_call: TRBV18
clone_size: .
d_call: TRBD1
j_call: TRBJ1-2

cdr3_nt: TGCGCCAGCAGATGGACAACCAACACTGAAGCTTTCTTT
cdr3_aa: CASRWTTNTEAFF
v_call: TRBV5-1
clone_size: .
d_call: .
j_call: TRBJ1-1